Following are 22 T cell receptor beta chains from one sample sequenced in a study of cytomegalovirus exposure and HLA in healthy donors. Sequencing was performed with immunoSEQ multiplex PCR; in TCRdb, only in-frame clones are kept and a portion is missing. The data contain roughly 250,000 clones, approximately 86% of them seen just once; the ten biggest clones take up roughly 1.2%. The sequencing sample was made of PBMCs. The receptors stem from a woman younger than 45 in good health and CMV-seropositive.

The V and J genes are TRBV29-1 and TRBJ2-2; 9 nucleotides agree with TRBD1. The germline gives CDR1 SQVTM, CDR2 ANQGSEA. The CDR3 runs 13 residues. V lost 7 bases and J lost 7; bases outside the gene matches: 7. The CDR3, as DNA: TGCAGCGCAAGGACAGGGGACGGCGGGGAGCTGTTTTTT. Encoded protein: CSARTGDGGELFF.

The CDR3 loop is CASNLSGPRLDNEQFF. In nucleotides, the CDR3 is TGTGCCAGCAACCTTTCTGGTCCCCGATTAGACAATGAGCAGTTCTTC. This sequence joins TRBV11-3 and TRBJ2-1; D not resolved. CDR3 size: 16 residues. From germline, CDR1 is SGHNT and CDR2 YENEEA. V was trimmed by 7 bases and J by 5 bases, leaving 21 bases between them.

The chain combines TRBV11-3 with TRBJ2-3; D perhaps matches TRBD2 (6 bases). V gave up 2 bases and J gave up 2 bases, with 11 bases separating them. In germline, CDR1 is SGHNT, CDR2 YENEEA. The CDR3 has 15 amino acids. CDR3 in amino acids: CASSLRGTHTDTQYF. Written as DNA, the CDR3 is TGTGCCAGCAGCTTACGAGGGACTCACACAGATACGCAGTATTTT.

V gene TRBV10-1 combines with J gene TRBJ2-1; D may be TRBD2 (5 bases). The CDR3 is 18 residues long. The ends were cut back, 0 bases at V and 0 bases at J, with 15 bases in the middle. Germline assignment: CDR1 WNHNN and CDR2 SYGVQD (reference sequence). CDR3 DNA sequence: TGCGCCAGCAGTGAGTCGAGCGGAACCGGTAGCTCCTACAATGAGCAGTTCTTC. Protein sequence: CASSESSGTGSSYNEQFF.

The chain recombines TRBV30 with TRBJ2-7, with a possible D match to TRBD2 (5 bases). The CDR3 runs 13 residues. The germline CDR1 and CDR2 sequences are GTSNPN and SVGIG (reference sequence). The V end was cut by 4 bases, the J end by 11 bases, with 21 bases between. CDR3 in DNA: TGTGCCTGGACTAGTTTTACACCGGGAACCAAGTACTTC. This translates into CAWTSFTPGTKYF.

This rearrangement joins TRBV5-1 to TRBJ2-1, with a possible D match to TRBD2 (6 bases). V was cut by 2 bases and J by 4 bases, with 19 bases left in between. The CDR3 is made up of 17 amino acids. CDR1 and CDR2 (germline): SGHRS, YFSETQ. The CDR3 loop is CASSLSGGALLYNEQFF. The CDR3 nucleotides are TGCGCCAGCAGCTTAAGTGGCGGGGCCTTACTTTACAATGAGCAGTTCTTC.

The genes are TRBV10-3 and TRBJ1-5; 7 bases map to TRBD1. CDR3 length: 14 residues. Germline CDR1 and CDR2: ENHRY and SYGVKD. The trim removed 5 bases at V and 2 bases at J, leaving 3 bases unmatched. CDR3 residues: CAISYGQGNQPQHF. DNA for the CDR3: TGTGCCATCAGTTACGGACAGGGCAATCAGCCCCAGCATTTT.

This chain uses TRBV27 with TRBJ2-3, with 9 bases identical to TRBD1. After removal of 6 bases from V and 3 bases from J, the junction contained 10 bases not matched to a gene. The CDR3 has 16 residues. Germline V gene sequence: CDR1 MNHEY, CDR2 SMNVEV (reference sequence). CDR3 residues: CASSPTGTGSTDTQYF. DNA of the CDR3: TGTGCCAGCAGCCCTACCGGGACAGGGAGTACAGATACGCAGTATTTT.

As regards this clone: An end of the junction differs from the germline gene, which may be a read error. This chain uses TRBV5-1 with TRBJ2-1, with 9 bases that match TRBD2. The CDR3 loop spans 18 amino acids. Germline loops: CDR1 SGHRS, CDR2 YFSETQ. CDR3 coding DNA: TGCGCCAGCAGCTTGGCGGAAATTCTAGCGGGGCTACCCAATGAACAGTTCTTC. Amino acids: CASSLAEILAGLPNEQFF.

V and J are TRBV5-6 and TRBJ2-5, with 8 nucleotides matching TRBD1. The V and J ends lost 3 bases and 2 bases, in that order; junction bases with no gene match: 6. This CDR3 has 15 residues. Germline values: CDR1 SGHDT, CDR2 YYEEEE. CDR3 protein: CASSWKRTGQETQYF. CDR3 nucleotides: TGTGCCAGCAGCTGGAAGAGGACAGGGCAAGAGACCCAGTACTTC.

The CDR3, as DNA: TGTGCCAGCAGCGTAGACATCCTCGAAGCGGGAGAGCAGTTCTTC. Translating it yields CASSVDILEAGEQFF. The genes are TRBV9 and TRBJ2-1, with 7 bases matching TRBD2. This CDR3 contains 15 residues. The germline CDR1 and CDR2 sequences are SGDLS and YYNGEE. The ends lost 0 bases at V and 10 bases at J; junction bases unmatched: 10.

On this clone: Additional DNA sequences in this sample encode the identical CDR3. This chain's CDR3 is CASSPDRVYEQYF. Written as DNA, the CDR3 is TGTGCCAGCTCACCGGACAGGGTTTACGAGCAGTACTTC. The chain employs TRBV18 and TRBJ2-7; 8 bases are a match to TRBD1. The CDR3 extends over 13 amino acids. The germline gives CDR1 KGHSH, CDR2 LQKENI. V lost 3 bases to trimming and J lost 4 bases; unmatched junction nucleotides: 2.

The rearrangement uses TRBV12-1 and TRBJ1-2. TRBV12-1 is a pseudogene segment. The CDR3 is 13 amino acids. CDR3 DNA: TGTGCCAGCAGCTTTGACCTACTCTATGGCTACACCTTC. The encoded protein is CASSFDLLYGYTF.

The rearrangement uses TRBV4-1 and TRBJ2-1; no clear D. The germline gives CDR1 MGHRA, CDR2 YSYEKL. The CDR3 covers 15 residues. Trimming left V 2 bases short and J 1 base short, with 9 bases between. The CDR3 bases are TGCGCCAGCAGCCAATATCCGCGGTCCTACAATGAGCAGTTCTTC. This gives the protein CASSQYPRSYNEQFF.

The V gene is TRBV28, the J gene TRBJ1-1; the match to TRBD1 covers 9 bases. The CDR3 totals 15 residues. Germline lookup yields CDR1 MDHEN and CDR2 SYDVKM. The V gene end was trimmed by 6 bases and the J gene end by 2 bases; junction bases not matched to a gene: 7. The CDR3 loop is CASRRGDRDNTEAFF. CDR3 nucleotides: TGTGCCAGCAGGAGAGGGGACAGGGATAACACTGAAGCTTTCTTT.

The rearrangement links TRBV27 to TRBJ2-1, with a possible D match to TRBD2 (5 bases). The CDR3 contains 12 residues. The ends were cut back, 5 bases at V and 7 bases at J, with 9 bases in the middle. The germline V gene has CDR1 MNHEY and CDR2 SMNVEV (reference sequence). The CDR3 sequence is CASSPTGNEQFF. DNA for the CDR3: TGTGCCAGCAGTCCTACGGGAAATGAGCAGTTCTTC.

This chain links TRBV27 with TRBJ2-3, with 12 bases matching TRBD2. Germline CDR1 reads MNHEY; CDR2 reads SMNVEV (reference sequence). V lost 4 bases and J lost 6; bases outside the gene matches: 8. This CDR3 spans 16 amino acids. The CDR3 DNA is TGTGCCAGCAGTTCACTAGCGGGAGGCCGAGAGGATACGCAGTATTTT. Its protein is CASSSLAGGREDTQYF.

This clone was seen once. The CDR3 reads CASSLYDLPGKLFF. The CDR3 DNA reads TGTGCCAGCAGCTTGTACGATCTTCCAGGAAAACTGTTTTTT. This chain uses TRBV5-6 with TRBJ1-4; D is unresolved. Germline assignment: CDR1 SGHDT and CDR2 YYEEEE. The CDR3 has 14 residues. Trimming left V 1 base short and J 10 bases short, with 14 bases between. The entire variable domain, with the rest obtained from reference TRBV5-6 and TRBJ1-4, is as follows: DAGVTQSPTHLIKTRGQQVTLRCSPKSGHDTVSWYQQALGQGPQFIFQYYEEEERQRGNFPDRFSGHQFPNYSSELNVNALLLGDSALYLCASSLYDLPGKLFFGSGTQLSVL.

The chain joins TRBV5-1 to TRBJ2-1; 10 bases are a match to TRBD2. Germline assignment: CDR1 SGHRS and CDR2 YFSETQ. The CDR3 has 15 amino acids. Trimming at V came to 0 bases and at J to 15 bases, leaving 12 bases not matched to a gene. The CDR3 loop is CASSLALAGDSSGFF. DNA for the CDR3: TGCGCCAGCAGCTTGGCGCTAGCGGGAGACTCATCGGGGTTCTTC. The variable domain in full, with the rest retrieved from reference TRBV5-1 and TRBJ2-1, is KAGVTQTPRYLIKTRGQQVTLSCSPISGHRSVSWYQQTPGQGLQFLFEYFSETQRNKGNFPGRFSGRQFSNSRSEMNVSTLELGDSALYLCASSLALAGDSSGFFGPGTRLTVL.

The V gene is TRBV20-1, the J gene TRBJ1-1, with no clear D. This CDR3 has 11 amino acids. V was trimmed by 3 bases and J by 3 bases, leaving 5 bases between them. The germline V gene encodes CDR1 DFQATT and CDR2 SNEGSKA (reference sequence). The CDR3 is CSASSDTEAFF. CDR3 nucleotide sequence: TGCAGTGCTAGTAGCGACACTGAAGCTTTCTTT.

V usage is TRBV19 and J usage is TRBJ2-7; the match to TRBD2 covers 11 bases. The CDR3 loop spans 13 amino acids. CDR1 is LNHDA and CDR2 is SQIVND in the germline V gene (reference sequence). DNA for the CDR3: TGTGCGACTAGACTAGCGGGGACCTACGAGCAGTACTTC. It is translated as CATRLAGTYEQYF.

The chain couples TRBV7-2 to TRBJ1-5; D not resolved. The V gene's germline CDR1 is SGHTA and CDR2 FQGNSA. Trimming removed 4 bases from V and 5 bases from J, with 12 bases in between. The CDR3 length is 14 residues. The CDR3 coding sequence is TGTGCCAGCAGCTGGAGCCAGACCGATCAGCCCCAGCATTTT. Amino acid sequence: CASSWSQTDQPQHF.